Below, 14 T cell receptor beta chains from the same sample are listed, as sequenced in a study of blood T cell repertoires in COVID-19. The table came from immunoSEQ multiplex PCR; TCRdb's copy has only in-frame clones and leaves some out. Altogether tens of thousands of clones are present, around 81% being singletons, with the ten largest covering around 30%. Input material: peripheral blood. These receptors were obtained from a woman over 75 with active or convalescent COVID-19.

The rearrangement joins TRBV7-3 to TRBJ2-3, with 12 positions matching TRBD2. Germline assignment: CDR1 SGHTA and CDR2 FQGTGA. The CDR3 extends over 21 amino acids. V gave up 5 bases and J gave up 2 bases; unmatched junction bases: 20. CDR3 sequence (DNA): TGTGCCAGCAGCCTTCCCCATACTAGCGGGGGGACCCAAATAAACACAGATACGCAGTATTTT. It yields the protein CASSLPHTSGGTQINTDTQYF.

CDR3 sequence reads: CATQPGQHNEQFF. CDR3 bases: TGTGCCACCCAACCTGGACAGCACAATGAGCAGTTCTTC. The gene calls are TRBV24-1 and TRBJ2-1; TRBD1 is a possible D gene (6 bases). Trimming left V 9 bases short and J 5 bases short, with 13 bases between. This CDR3 has 13 amino acids. From germline, CDR1 is KGHDR and CDR2 SFDVKD.

The chain combines TRBV29-1 with TRBJ2-1, with a tentative D call TRBD2 (5 bases). Between the trimmed V and J ends, which lost 0 bases and 5 bases, there was a span of 14 bases. The length of the CDR3 is 15 residues. Per the germline V gene, CDR1 is SQVTM and CDR2 is ANQGSEA. CDR3 coding DNA: TGCAGCGTTGAAGATCCGGGAAGGTGGGACAATGAGCAGTTCTTC. It translates to CSVEDPGRWDNEQFF.

The CDR3 nucleotides read TGTGCCAGCAGCCCTACTAGCGGGGGGGTGGTAGATACGCAGTATTTT. It codes for CASSPTSGGVVDTQYF. This chain connects TRBV3-1 (or the pseudogene TRBV3-2) to TRBJ2-3; TRBD2 aligns across 13 bases. Germline lookup yields CDR1 LGHDT and CDR2 YNNKEL (reference sequence). V lost 4 bases, J lost 5 bases, and 6 bases stayed unmatched. The CDR3 has 16 residues.

This clone has at least ten counts. The chain recombines TRBV9 with TRBJ1-1; D not resolved. Trimming cost V 3 bases and J 11 bases, with 17 bases left between them. Germline V gene lookup returns CDR1 SGDLS and CDR2 YYNGEE. CDR3 size: 13 residues. The CDR3 region is CASSATEVGWAFF. CDR3 bases: TGTGCCAGCAGCGCCACGGAGGTGGGTTGGGCTTTCTTT.

The chain joins TRBV19 to TRBJ1-2; the match to TRBD1 covers 7 bases. This CDR3 spans 14 amino acids. The J segment lost 6 bases and the V segment lost 4 bases, leaving 8 bases of the junction unmatched. CDR1 LNHDA and CDR2 SQIVND come from the germline V gene (reference sequence). CDR3 in DNA: TGTGCCAGTAGTACCAGGGGGTTGCTAGATGGCTACACCTTC. Translated: CASSTRGLLDGYTF.

The rearrangement joins TRBV6-4 to TRBJ1-2, with a weak D call TRBD1 (5 bases). Germline lookup yields CDR1 MRHNA and CDR2 SNTAGT. V was pared by 4 bases and J by 4 bases, with 10 bases between. The CDR3 contains 13 residues. The CDR3 DNA sequence: TGTGCCAGCAGTGCTGGTCAGGGCTATGGCTACACCTTC. This codes for CASSAGQGYGYTF.

The rearrangement uses TRBV7-2 and TRBJ2-7, with TRBD2 identical over 7 bases. The germline CDR1 and CDR2 sequences are SGHTA and FQGNSA. J gave up 2 bases and V 4 bases, and 5 bases lay outside the gene matches. The CDR3 covers 14 residues. CDR3 coding DNA: TGTGCCAGCAGCTCCCAGCGGGGCACCTACGAGCAGTACTTC. Amino acid sequence: CASSSQRGTYEQYF.

This rearrangement joins TRBV7-8 to TRBJ1-4; TRBD1 agrees at 7 bases. The V segment lost 1 base and the J segment 8 bases; nucleotides outside the gene matches: 1. The CDR3 extends over 13 amino acids. The germline gives CDR1 SGHVS, CDR2 FQNEAQ. The CDR3 bases are TGTGCCAGCAGCTTAGACAGGGGCGAAAAACTGTTTTTT. Translating it yields CASSLDRGEKLFF.

The chain employs TRBV5-1 and TRBJ1-1; D gene unclear. CDR1 is SGHRS, CDR2 YFSETQ, per germline. The V end lost 6 bases, the J end lost 2 bases, and 11 bases lay between the germline ends. This CDR3 spans 13 amino acids. CDR3 in DNA: TGCGCCAGCAATGAAAACTCCAACACTGAAGCTTTCTTT. Translating gives CASNENSNTEAFF. Looking up the rest from reference TRBV5-1 and TRBJ1-1 gives the full variable domain: KAGVTQTPRYLIKTRGQQVTLSCSPISGHRSVSWYQQTPGQGLQFLFEYFSETQRNKGNFPGRFSGRQFSNSRSEMNVSTLELGDSALYLCASNENSNTEAFFGQGTRLTVV.

The J gene is TRBJ1-6, the V gene TRBV27; D gene ambiguous. V was clipped by 6 bases and J by 10 bases, with 13 bases between them. Germline CDR1 MNHEY, CDR2 SMNVEV (reference sequence). The CDR3 runs 13 residues. CDR3 sequence: CASSNAGMSPLHF. The CDR3 DNA reads TGTGCCAGCAGCAATGCGGGGATGTCACCCCTCCACTTT.

The count of this clone is one. CDR3 nucleotides: TGTGCCAGCAGCCCGGGACAGGGGATCTATGGCTACACCTTC. It codes for CASSPGQGIYGYTF. The genes are TRBV6-2 or TRBV6-3 and TRBJ1-2; TRBD1 matches 10 bases. Trimming at V came to 6 bases and at J to 4 bases, leaving 5 bases not matched to a gene. The CDR3 has 14 amino acids. Germline CDR1 reads MNHEY; CDR2 reads SVGEGT.

The chain joins TRBV18 to TRBJ1-2; D remains ambiguous. V gave up 4 bases and J gave up 7 bases, with 16 bases separating them. Germline lookup yields CDR1 KGHSH and CDR2 LQKENI. There are 14 residues in the CDR3. CDR3 in DNA: TGTGCCAGCTCACTAAACGAGGGTTTAGGTGGCTACACCTTC. It translates to CASSLNEGLGGYTF.

Notes on this clone: At one end, the junction sequence differs from germline, possibly due to a read error. The chain is built from TRBV24-1 and TRBJ1-4, with D possibly matching TRBD1 (6 bases). Germline values: CDR1 KGHDR, CDR2 SFDVKD. The CDR3 loop spans 15 amino acids. The CDR3 loop is CATGEQGPDGEKLFF. CDR3 in DNA: TGTGCCACCGGTGAACAGGGACCCGACGGTGAAAAACTGTTTTTT.